This TCR beta chain was profiled in a study of T-cell memory formation after mild COVID-19. The CDR3 is made up of 13 amino acids. Germline V gene data show CDR1 as KGHSH and CDR2 as LQKENI. Trimming removed 6 bases from V and 1 base from J, with 8 bases in between. MiXCR was run by TCRdb on the 5' RACE reads, yielding one entry per CDR3 protein. This table holds 470,000 or so distinct CDR3 sequences, 20% found once. This clonotype turned up a few times. The sequenced material came from PBMCs or a T cell subset sorted from them (not recorded which). The source is an adult woman who had mild COVID-19 (a few samples of this study predate the infection). Cell type and time point are not known. The V gene is TRBV18, the J gene TRBJ2-3; D is undetermined. Here the CDR3 reads CASSGRGTDTQYF. The CDR3, as DNA: TGTGCCAGCTCCGGTCGGGGCACAGATACGCAGTATTTT.